The clone carrying this TCR beta chain was recorded at least ten times. The data derive from a study of identical twins. TCRdb reanalysed the 5' RACE reads using MiXCR and keeps one entry per CDR3 protein. The sample includes 690,000 or so distinct CDR3 sequences, around 6.1% of them seen just once. Input material: naive T cells sorted from blood. The TCR originated in a man in his late teens or twenties in good health.

CDR3 residues: CSGMGLAGLETQYF. CDR3 bases: TGCAGTGGTATGGGACTAGCGGGACTAGAGACCCAGTACTTC. The J gene is TRBJ2-5, the V gene TRBV20-1; 13 bases line up with TRBD2. CDR3 length equals 14 residues. Germline V gives CDR1 DFQATT, CDR2 SNEGSKA (reference sequence). V was clipped by 7 bases and J by 4 bases; unmatched bases: 6.